One sample yielded the 17 T cell receptor beta chains listed below, sequenced in a study of spatial heterogeneity in lung cancer. The sample's time point: sample taken at primary tumor resection. MiXCR, run by TCRdb on the 5' RACE reads, gives a single entry per CDR3 protein. The sample lists about 21,000 distinct CDR3 sequences, roughly 4.2% occurring once. The source material was PBMCs, sampled at surgery. The receptors were sampled from a male donor with early-stage non-small cell lung cancer.

This clonotype has ten or more counts. This chain uses TRBV20-1 with TRBJ2-4, with D maybe TRBD2 (5 bases). V was pared by 2 bases and J by 4 bases, with 12 bases between. This CDR3 contains 14 residues. CDR1 DFQATT and CDR2 SNEGSKA come from the germline V gene (reference sequence). CDR3 sequence reads: CSARPDTGKNIQYF. The CDR3 bases are TGCAGTGCTAGACCAGACACGGGGAAAAACATTCAGTACTTC.

This clonotype was counted many times. The genes are TRBV6-2 or TRBV6-3 and TRBJ2-7; TRBD1 agrees at 10 bases. Looked up from germline, CDR1 is MNHEY and CDR2 is SVGEGT. V shed 5 bases and J 4 bases; nucleotides not matched to a gene: 5. The CDR3 sequence is 14 residues long. The CDR3 nucleotides read TGTGCCAGCAGTACCGGGACAGGGGTTTACGAGCAGTACTTC. Translated: CASSTGTGVYEQYF.

This clonotype was observed at least ten times. The J gene is TRBJ2-5, the V gene TRBV5-1, with 7 bases identical to TRBD2. Germline assignment: CDR1 SGHRS and CDR2 YFSETQ. The CDR3 has 14 amino acids. The V and J ends lost 4 bases and 1 base, in that order; junction bases with no gene match: 4. CDR3 coding DNA: TGCGCCAGCAGCAAGCGGGGAGTCCAAGAGACCCAGTACTTC. Amino acids: CASSKRGVQETQYF.

By proportion, this clonotype is medium-sized. The chain combines TRBV12-3 or TRBV12-4 with TRBJ1-5, with D unclear. The length of the CDR3 is 11 residues. Trimming removed 1 base at V and 7 bases at J, with 2 bases between. This CDR3 reads CASSLGQPQHF. CDR3 DNA sequence: TGTGCCAGCAGTTTAGGGCAGCCCCAGCATTTT.

This clonotype occurred many times. The chain links TRBV19 to TRBJ1-5; D is unclear. CDR3 length: 15 residues. Germline CDR1 reads LNHDA; CDR2 reads SQIVND (reference sequence). Trimming took 6 bases from V and 7 from J, leaving 19 bases between them. The CDR3 coding sequence is TGTGCCAGTAGATCCGTTACAGTCCTCGGACAGCCCCAGCATTTT. It encodes CASRSVTVLGQPQHF.

The sample holds many counts of this clonotype. The rearrangement joins TRBV20-1 to TRBJ2-1, with TRBD2 identical over 15 bases. The CDR3 is made up of 19 amino acids. J lost 0 bases, V lost 0 bases, and 6 bases had no gene match. Germline-derived CDR1 and CDR2 are DFQATT and SNEGSKA (reference sequence). The CDR3 here is CSAREGLAGGLFSYNEQFF. CDR3 DNA sequence: TGCAGTGCTAGAGAGGGACTAGCGGGAGGTCTTTTCTCCTACAATGAGCAGTTCTTC.

This clonotype has a handful of counts. The chain combines TRBV6-5 with TRBJ1-2, with 8 positions matching TRBD1. The germline V gene encodes CDR1 MNHEY and CDR2 SVGAGI. This CDR3 contains 14 residues. Trimming cost V 5 bases and J 3 bases; bases outside gene matches: 5. CDR3 coding DNA: TGTGCCAGCAGTGATGGGACAGGTGACTATGGCTACACCTTC. Amino acid sequence: CASSDGTGDYGYTF.

Many counts were recorded for this clonotype. This chain links TRBV7-2 with TRBJ2-5, with D uncertain. There are 14 residues in the CDR3. Germline CDR1 is SGHTA and CDR2 is FQGNSA. V shed 2 bases and J shed 0 bases, with 7 bases lying between them. The CDR3 DNA reads TGTGCCAGCAGCTTACGGGCAAACCAAGAGACCCAGTACTTC. This gives the protein CASSLRANQETQYF.

This clonotype was seen at least ten times. The rearrangement uses TRBV9 and TRBJ1-5; D not certain. Trimming cost V 0 bases and J 4 bases, with 8 bases left between them. Germline V lookup: CDR1 SGDLS, CDR2 YYNGEE. CDR3 size: 14 residues. DNA of the CDR3: TGTGCCAGCAGCGTAGGAGGAGCGAATCAGCCCCAGCATTTT. It yields the protein CASSVGGANQPQHF.

There are many counts of this clonotype. The genes are TRBV20-1 and TRBJ2-7; D may be TRBD1 or TRBD2 (6 bases each). V lost 1 base and J lost 7, with 14 bases in between. CDR1 is DFQATT and CDR2 is SNEGSKA in the germline V gene (reference sequence). CDR3 length: 13 residues. For the CDR3, the DNA is TGCAGTGCTAGAGCGGGTAGGGGGAGGGAGCAGTACTTC. Its protein product is CSARAGRGREQYF.

This clonotype was counted at least ten times. J is TRBJ2-5 and V is TRBV7-2; D may correspond to TRBD1 or TRBD2 (5 bases each). The ends were cut back, 5 bases at V and 1 base at J, with 14 bases in the middle. Germline loops: CDR1 SGHTA, CDR2 FQGNSA. This CDR3 is built from 15 residues. The DNA of the CDR3 is TGTGCCAGCAGCCGACAGTGGGGAGCCCAAGAGACCCAGTACTTC. Its translation is CASSRQWGAQETQYF.

This clonotype was counted ten times or more. One end of the junction is discordant with germline, which a read error may explain. The rearrangement uses TRBV12-3 or TRBV12-4 and TRBJ2-7, with D possibly matching TRBD1 (5 bases). This CDR3 region has 11 residues. In DNA form, the CDR3 reads TGTGCCAGCAGCCAGGGTGTAGGGCGCCTCTTC. It encodes CASSQGVGRLF.

V usage is TRBV29-1 and J usage is TRBJ2-2, with 8 bases that match TRBD1. After removal of 8 bases from V and 6 bases from J, the junction contained 8 bases not matched to a gene. The CDR3 covers 13 residues. The germline V gene encodes CDR1 SQVTM and CDR2 ANQGSEA. CDR3 residues: CSFGQGRAGELFF. The CDR3 DNA is TGCAGCTTTGGACAGGGTCGAGCCGGGGAGCTGTTTTTT.

V usage is TRBV20-1 and J usage is TRBJ2-1, with 16 bases aligning to TRBD2. The germline V gene has CDR1 DFQATT and CDR2 SNEGSKA (reference sequence). The CDR3 runs 17 residues. V shed 1 base and J 9 bases; nucleotides not matched to a gene: 9. CDR3 DNA sequence: TGCAGTGCTAGAGCCCCGGGACTAGCGGGAGGGCCGAGTGAGCAGTTCTTC. This translates into CSARAPGLAGGPSEQFF.

This clonotype has ten or more counts. The chain links TRBV20-1 to TRBJ1-1, with D possibly TRBD1 on 6 matching bases. The CDR3 sequence is 14 residues long. V lost 3 bases to trimming and J lost 1 base, with 12 bases between them. Germline CDR1 and CDR2: DFQATT and SNEGSKA (reference sequence). CDR3 DNA sequence: TGCAGTGCTAGGGCAGGGGCGGGGAACACTGAAGCTTTCTTT. Encoded protein: CSARAGAGNTEAFF.

The table lists this clonotype with many counts. The rearrangement joins TRBV25-1 to TRBJ2-5; D perhaps matches TRBD2 (5 bases). The germline V gene encodes CDR1 MGHDK and CDR2 SYGVNS. The CDR3 totals 14 residues. The V end lost 4 bases, the J end lost 3 bases, and 12 bases lay between the germline ends. CDR3 sequence reads: CASSVYRREETQYF. The CDR3 DNA is TGTGCCAGCAGTGTCTACCGGCGGGAAGAGACCCAGTACTTC.

The chain combines TRBV27 with TRBJ2-7; 9 bases match TRBD1. The CDR3 has 16 residues. Germline lookup yields CDR1 MNHEY and CDR2 SMNVEV (reference sequence). V lost 0 bases and J lost 5; bases outside the gene matches: 8. Here the CDR3 reads CASSLSGQGLRDEQYF. The CDR3 DNA reads TGTGCCAGCAGTTTATCGGGACAGGGCCTCCGGGACGAGCAGTACTTC.